The clone carrying this T cell receptor (beta chain) has just one count. The target antigen is unknown. Time point noted: pre-sensitization, week 0. Treatment indicated: therapeutic diphenylcyclopropenone sensitization with weekly scalp DPC. Blood was drawn before each patch test was applied. Deletions cut 2 bases from V and 4 bases from J, with 5 bases between. Germline values: CDR1 MNHEY, CDR2 SVGEGT. This CDR3 spans 12 amino acids. TCRdb re-called the RACE reads through MiXCR, storing one row per CDR3 protein. This sample yields approximately 100,000 distinct CDR3 sequences, of which 9.6% are seen a single time; approximately 3.8% belongs to the top ten. The data are from a study of human T cells and chemical hapten exposure. Overall study context: Small discrepancies in pooled library volume mainly accounted for the varying TCR yields per sample. Whole-study results and caveats: TCRs above 1 in 1000 frequency did not change with DPC sensitization. Relative to controls, expanded TCRs formed significantly more large CDR3 similarity clusters.

The chain recombines TRBV6-2 or TRBV6-3 with TRBJ1-2; the D gene is possibly TRBD1 (5 bases). The clonotype comes from a woman aged 40-49 years with alopecia areata. Some clones in this sample may be carry-over from other donors' samples. This specimen consisted of whole blood, obtained in connection with sensitization to the hapten diphenylcyclopropenone (DPC). CDR3: CASSYGGYGYTF. The CDR3 DNA is TGTGCCAGCAGTTACGGGGGCTATGGCTACACCTTC.